Listed here are 16 T cell receptor beta chains from one sample, sequenced in a study of blood T cell repertoires in COVID-19. Some clones are missing from TCRdb's copy, which holds only in-frame ones; the method was immunoSEQ multiplex PCR. The repertoire holds around 160,000 clones, with around 83% as singletons. Sequencing was carried out using peripheral blood. The receptors were gathered from a young man with acute or convalescent COVID-19.

V and J are TRBV27 and TRBJ1-5; 8 bases are shared with TRBD1. CDR3 length: 13 amino acids. Germline lookup yields CDR1 MNHEY and CDR2 SMNVEV (reference sequence). J was trimmed by 7 bases and V by 6 bases; bases with no gene match: 5. CDR3 sequence: CASSIRQGQPQHF. The CDR3 DNA sequence: TGTGCCAGCAGCATCAGACAGGGGCAGCCCCAGCATTTT.

The rearrangement links TRBV10-1 to TRBJ2-5; D is perhaps TRBD2 (5 bases). The germline V gene has CDR1 WNHNN and CDR2 SYGVQD (reference sequence). The CDR3 spans 13 residues. V gave up 3 bases and J gave up 5 bases, with 10 bases separating them. The CDR3, as DNA: TGCGCCAGCAGTGAAGCGGCTGGGGAGACCCAGTACTTC. As protein: CASSEAAGETQYF.

The V call is TRBV10-3, the J call TRBJ1-2; 11 positions agree with TRBD1. Germline V gene data show CDR1 as ENHRY and CDR2 as SYGVKD. The CDR3 has 19 residues. The trim removed 3 bases at V and 4 bases at J, leaving 16 bases unmatched. The CDR3 is CAISDVTGTGGSFSYGYTF. CDR3 DNA sequence: TGTGCCATCAGTGATGTGACCGGGACAGGGGGATCATTTAGCTATGGCTACACCTTC.

This clone was counted a few times. The CDR3 here is CASSLQFSGFANYGYTF. The CDR3 region has the DNA TGTGCCAGCAGCTTACAATTTTCTGGCTTTGCTAACTATGGCTACACCTTC. The chain employs TRBV7-8 and TRBJ1-2; D is ambiguous. The CDR3 length is 17 residues. Germline V gene sequence: CDR1 SGHVS, CDR2 FQNEAQ. The V gene lost 2 bases and the J gene lost 0 bases, with 16 bases spanning the gap.

This chain joins TRBV18 and TRBJ1-2; possible D gene TRBD1, 6 bases. The V and J ends lost 3 bases and 2 bases respectively, with 13 bases between them. The length of the CDR3 is 15 residues. The germline V gene encodes CDR1 KGHSH and CDR2 LQKENI. CDR3 sequence reads: CASSPYREGNYGYTF. The DNA of the CDR3 is TGTGCCAGCTCACCCTACAGGGAGGGGAACTATGGCTACACCTTC. Full variable domain (outside the CDR3, taken from reference TRBV18 and TRBJ1-2): NAGVMQNPRHLVRRRGQEARLRCSPMKGHSHVYWYRQLPEEGLKFMVYLQKENIIDESGMPKERFSAEFPKEGPSILRIQQVVRGDSAAYFCASSPYREGNYGYTFGSGTRLTVV.

The rearrangement uses TRBV10-3 and TRBJ1-2; D call uncertain. Per germline, CDR1 ENHRY and CDR2 SYGVKD. There are 15 residues in the CDR3. V was cut by 4 bases and J by 3 bases, with 15 bases left in between. The DNA for the CDR3 is TGTGCCATCAGTGCCTTCTCGGCCCAGGACTATGGCTACACCTTC. Encoded protein: CAISAFSAQDYGYTF.

The rearrangement uses TRBV12-5 and TRBJ1-1; D is undetermined. Trimming shortened V by 0 bases and J by 3 bases, and 8 bases separated the two germline ends. Per germline, CDR1 LGHNT and CDR2 FRNRAP. The CDR3 runs 14 residues. The CDR3 DNA reads TGTGCTAGTGGTTTGGTCGTGAGGGACACTGAAGCTTTCTTT. This sequence encodes CASGLVVRDTEAFF.

This clone came up once. The gene calls are TRBV19 and TRBJ1-2; D gene ambiguous. Germline CDR1 is LNHDA and CDR2 is SQIVND (reference sequence). The CDR3 is made up of 13 amino acids. Trimming took off 3 bases at V and 1 base at J, with 6 bases between the two ends. CDR3 protein: CASSIGDNYGYTF. The CDR3 region has the DNA TGTGCCAGTAGTATTGGAGATAACTATGGCTACACCTTC.

The chain uses TRBV12-3 or TRBV12-4 and TRBJ1-1; a possible D gene is TRBD1 (5 bases). Deletions cut 3 bases from V and 7 bases from J, with 12 bases between. The CDR3 covers 13 residues. CDR3 region: CASSFQGPFEAFF. CDR3 DNA: TGTGCCAGCAGTTTTCAGGGTCCCTTTGAAGCTTTCTTT.

J is TRBJ2-7 and V is TRBV28; TRBD1 matches 9 bases. This CDR3 is 14 amino acids long. Trimming cost V 3 bases and J 5 bases; bases outside gene matches: 5. Per germline, CDR1 MDHEN and CDR2 SYDVKM. CDR3 loop: CASSFADRGNEQYF. For the CDR3, the DNA is TGTGCCAGCAGTTTCGCGGACAGGGGTAACGAGCAGTACTTC.

This rearrangement joins TRBV4-1 to TRBJ1-4; 9 bases are shared with TRBD1. Germline V CDR1 and CDR2: MGHRA, YSYEKL. Trimming cost V 0 bases and J 1 base; bases outside gene matches: 6. This CDR3 region has 18 residues. CDR3 nucleotides: TGCGCCAGCAGCCAAGAGGGACAGGGTGGAGTAACTAATGAAAAACTGTTTTTT. Translated: CASSQEGQGGVTNEKLFF.

This rearrangement joins TRBV5-4 to TRBJ2-1; 8 nucleotides line up with TRBD2. The V gene end was trimmed by 5 bases and the J gene end by 9 bases; junction bases not matched to a gene: 4. This CDR3 has 12 residues. Germline loops: CDR1 SGHNT, CDR2 YYREEE (reference sequence). CDR3 DNA: TGTGCCAGCAGGTCCGGGGGGGTTGAGCAGTTCTTC. This codes for CASRSGGVEQFF.

The V and J genes are TRBV7-9 and TRBJ1-2; TRBD1 is a possible D gene (5 bases). The CDR3 length is 15 residues. V dropped 5 bases and J dropped 4 bases, with 17 bases sitting between them. The germline V gene encodes CDR1 SEHNR and CDR2 FQNEAQ (reference sequence). As DNA, the CDR3 is TGTGCCAGCAGCGACGCGCTCGACAGCTCCTATGGCTACACCTTC. Amino acid sequence: CASSDALDSSYGYTF.

This chain uses TRBV19 with TRBJ1-1, with TRBD1 as a possible D gene (5 bases). Germline CDR1 and CDR2: LNHDA and SQIVND (reference sequence). V was trimmed by 4 bases and J by 10 bases, leaving 19 bases between them. The CDR3 has 14 residues. CDR3 nucleotide sequence: TGTGCCAGTAGTAACCCAGGACACGGATACGGAGCTTTCTTT. It yields the protein CASSNPGHGYGAFF.

The CDR3 loop reads CASSETGVGANVLTF. CDR3 DNA: TGTGCCAGCAGCGAGACAGGGGTTGGGGCCAACGTCCTGACTTTC. This sequence joins TRBV9 and TRBJ2-6, with 8 positions matching TRBD1. The CDR3 length is 15 residues. The germline V gene encodes CDR1 SGDLS and CDR2 YYNGEE. Germline trimming cut 3 bases from V and 3 bases from J; bases unmatched to any gene: 2.

The chain uses TRBV6-5 and TRBJ1-1, with D maybe TRBD1 (5 bases). Germline V gene data show CDR1 as MNHEY and CDR2 as SVGAGI. This CDR3 comprises 13 residues. The V and J ends lost 7 bases and 5 bases respectively, with 14 bases between them. CDR3 in amino acids: CASTGTGRTEAFF. CDR3 nucleotide sequence: TGTGCCAGCACCGGGACCGGGAGAACTGAAGCTTTCTTT.